A selection of T cell receptor beta chains follows, all from one sample in a study of response to subunit inactivated influenza vaccine. TCRdb passed the RT-PCR reads through MiXCR, listing each CDR3 protein once. The sample has 860,000 or so distinct CDR3 sequences; less than 25% are singletons. The sequencing used PBMCs from blood, collected around 5 days after vaccination. These TCRs come from a man aged 50-60 years who received an inactivated influenza vaccine. Each CDR3 is given with its conserved first and last residue. The D gene is left open where the match is weak. The size field is filled for only some rows; it gives once, few, many or a size class.

D: .
size: .
length: 16
J: TRBJ2-1
V: TRBV14
CDR3: CASTPGMVSGYNEQFF
DNA: TGTGCCAGCACCCCCGGGATGGTTAGCGGCTACAATGAGCAGTTCTTC

D: .
size: .
length: 16
J: TRBJ2-2
V: TRBV15
CDR3: CATSRDWVDNTGELFF
DNA: TGTGCCACCAGCAGAGATTGGGTAGACAACACCGGGGAGCTGTTTTTT

D: .
size: few
length: 16
J: TRBJ2-3
V: TRBV12-3/TRBV12-4
CDR3: CASSLSSQVRTDTQYF
DNA: TGTGCCAGCAGTTTAAGTAGCCAAGTACGCACAGATACGCAGTATTTT

D: .
size: few
length: 15
J: TRBJ2-5
V: TRBV7-8
CDR3: CASSLHPGTQETQYF
DNA: TGTGCCAGCAGCTTACACCCGGGGACCCAAGAGACCCAGTACTTC

D: .
size: few
length: 14
J: TRBJ2-1
V: TRBV25-1
CDR3: CASSELPPGNEQFF
DNA: TGTGCCAGCAGTGAATTACCCCCCGGGAATGAGCAGTTCTTC

D: .
size: .
length: 16
J: TRBJ2-7
V: TRBV6-2/TRBV6-3
CDR3: CASSFAGTIISYEQYF
DNA: TGTGCCAGCAGTTTCGCCGGGACAATTATCTCCTACGAGCAGTACTTC

D: TRBD1
size: .
length: 13
J: TRBJ2-7
V: TRBV29-1
CDR3: CSVRGQYSYEQYF
DNA: TGCAGCGTACGGGGACAGTACTCCTACGAGCAGTACTTC

D: TRBD1
size: few
length: 18
J: TRBJ1-4
V: TRBV11-1
CDR3: CASSDPIYGTEGNEKLFF
DNA: TGTGCCAGCAGCGATCCCATCTATGGGACAGAAGGAAATGAAAAACTGTTTTTT

D: TRBD1
size: few
length: 15
J: TRBJ2-2
V: TRBV11-2
CDR3: CASKGTGSNTGELFF
DNA: TGTGCCAGCAAAGGGACAGGGTCGAACACCGGGGAGCTGTTTTTT

D: TRBD1
size: .
length: 14
J: TRBJ2-2
V: TRBV29-1
CDR3: CSVGDRANTGELFF
DNA: TGCAGCGTTGGTGACAGGGCGAACACCGGGGAGCTGTTTTTT

D: .
size: many
length: 17
J: TRBJ2-5
V: TRBV6-2/TRBV6-3
CDR3: CASSYNSGQTMEETQYF
DNA: TGTGCCAGCAGTTATAACTCAGGGCAGACTATGGAGGAGACCCAGTACTTC

D: TRBD2
size: few
length: 16
J: TRBJ2-1
V: TRBV4-3
CDR3: CASSRASGDPFNEQFF
DNA: TGCGCCAGCAGCCGAGCTAGCGGGGACCCTTTCAATGAGCAGTTCTTC

D: .
size: many
length: 14
J: TRBJ2-1
V: TRBV12-3/TRBV12-4
CDR3: CASSLYRAYNEQFF
DNA: TGTGCCAGCAGTTTGTACAGGGCCTACAATGAGCAGTTCTTC

D: TRBD2
size: .
length: 16
J: TRBJ2-7
V: TRBV9
CDR3: CASSVGLAGGSYEQYF
DNA: TGTGCCAGCAGCGTAGGACTAGCGGGGGGCTCCTACGAGCAGTACTTC

D: .
size: .
length: 13
J: TRBJ2-3
V: TRBV15
CDR3: CATSRGRADTQYF
DNA: TGTGCCACCAGCAGAGGCAGGGCAGATACGCAGTATTTT

D: .
size: .
length: 11
J: TRBJ2-7
V: TRBV18
CDR3: CASSGADEQYF
DNA: TGTGCCAGCTCCGGGGCGGACGAGCAGTACTTC

D: .
size: .
length: 18
J: TRBJ2-1
V: TRBV25-1
CDR3: CASSDPNTEVAFAHEQFF
DNA: TGTGCCAGCAGTGATCCCAATACAGAGGTTGCTTTTGCCCATGAGCAGTTCTTC

D: .
size: .
length: 16
J: TRBJ2-2
V: TRBV5-1
CDR3: CASSLEMRSETGELFF
DNA: TGCGCCAGCAGCTTGGAAATGCGGAGCGAGACCGGGGAGCTGTTTTTT

D: TRBD1
size: .
length: 14
J: TRBJ1-3
V: TRBV4-3
CDR3: CACPTGIAGNTIYF
DNA: TGCGCCTGTCCGACAGGGATAGCTGGAAACACCATATATTTT

D: TRBD1
size: .
length: 13
J: TRBJ2-2
V: TRBV29-1
CDR3: CSAKTGDTGELFF
DNA: TGCAGCGCCAAAACAGGGGACACCGGGGAGCTGTTTTTT

D: TRBD2
size: few
length: 15
J: TRBJ2-7
V: TRBV7-8
CDR3: CASSLMGLGNNEQYF
DNA: TGTGCCAGCAGCCTAATGGGACTAGGAAATAACGAGCAGTACTTC

D: .
size: .
length: 13
J: TRBJ2-7
V: TRBV11-2
CDR3: CASSKGDKWEQYF
DNA: TGTGCCAGCAGCAAGGGGGACAAATGGGAGCAGTACTTC

D: .
size: few
length: 12
J: TRBJ1-1
V: TRBV19
CDR3: CASSILGTEAFF
DNA: TGTGCCAGTAGTATACTGGGCACTGAAGCTTTCTTT

D: TRBD1
size: .
length: 15
J: TRBJ2-7
V: TRBV10-3
CDR3: CAISTGTGDPYEQYF
DNA: TGTGCCATCAGCACCGGGACAGGGGACCCCTACGAGCAGTACTTC

D: TRBD1
size: few
length: 16
J: TRBJ2-2
V: TRBV20-1
CDR3: CSARSPGQGNTGELFF
DNA: TGCAGTGCTAGATCTCCGGGACAGGGGAACACCGGGGAGCTGTTTTTT